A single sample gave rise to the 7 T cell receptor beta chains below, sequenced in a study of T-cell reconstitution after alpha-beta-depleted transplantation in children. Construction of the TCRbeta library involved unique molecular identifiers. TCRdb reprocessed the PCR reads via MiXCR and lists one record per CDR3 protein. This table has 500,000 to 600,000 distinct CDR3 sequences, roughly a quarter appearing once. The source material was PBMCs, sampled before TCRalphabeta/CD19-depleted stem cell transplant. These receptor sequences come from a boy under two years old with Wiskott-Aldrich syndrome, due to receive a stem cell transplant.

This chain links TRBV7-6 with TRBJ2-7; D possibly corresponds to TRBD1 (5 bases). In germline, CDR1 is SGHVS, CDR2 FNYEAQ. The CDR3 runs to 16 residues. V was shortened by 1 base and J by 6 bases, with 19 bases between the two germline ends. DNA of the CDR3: TGTGCCAGCAGCTTAGGGGCGGTCAGTTCGACAGCCGAGCAGTACTTC. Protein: CASSLGAVSSTAEQYF.

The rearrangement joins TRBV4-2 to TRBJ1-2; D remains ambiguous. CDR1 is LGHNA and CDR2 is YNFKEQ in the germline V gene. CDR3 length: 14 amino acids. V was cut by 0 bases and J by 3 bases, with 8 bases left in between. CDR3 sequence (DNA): TGTGCCAGCAGCCAAGATTCGACGGACTATGGCTACACCTTC. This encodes CASSQDSTDYGYTF.

CDR3 sequence (DNA): TGTGCCAGCAGCCCCGACAGGGGTGGCTACGAGCAGTACTTC. As protein: CASSPDRGGYEQYF. The gene calls are TRBV12-3 or TRBV12-4 and TRBJ2-7; the match to TRBD1 covers 8 bases. The V segment lost 6 bases and the J segment 3 bases; nucleotides outside the gene matches: 7. The CDR3 has 14 residues.

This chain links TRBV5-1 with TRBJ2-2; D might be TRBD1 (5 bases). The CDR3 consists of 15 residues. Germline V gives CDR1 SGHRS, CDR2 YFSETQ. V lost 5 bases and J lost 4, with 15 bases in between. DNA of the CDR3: TGCGCCAGCAGTGTGGCAGGGCCTAGCACCGGGGAGCTGTTTTTT. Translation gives CASSVAGPSTGELFF.

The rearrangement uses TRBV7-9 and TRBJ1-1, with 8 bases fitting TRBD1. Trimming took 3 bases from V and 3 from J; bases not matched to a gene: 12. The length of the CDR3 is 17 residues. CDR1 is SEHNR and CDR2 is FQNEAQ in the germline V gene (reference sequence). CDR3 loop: CASSLGSTGAGDTEAFF. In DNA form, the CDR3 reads TGTGCCAGCAGCTTGGGCTCGACAGGGGCGGGTGACACTGAAGCTTTCTTT.

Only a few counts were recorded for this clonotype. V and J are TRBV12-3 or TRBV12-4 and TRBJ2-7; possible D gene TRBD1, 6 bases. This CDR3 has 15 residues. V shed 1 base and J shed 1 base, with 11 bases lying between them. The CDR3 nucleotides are TGTGCCAGCAGTTTAGTAGGGACACTATCCTACGAGCAGTACTTC. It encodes CASSLVGTLSYEQYF.

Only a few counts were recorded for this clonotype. In DNA form, the CDR3 reads TGCAGCGTTGAGAGAGGGGGGGCGATCTCCTACAATGAGCAGTTCTTC. This translates into CSVERGGAISYNEQFF. The V and J genes are TRBV29-1 and TRBJ2-1; D might be TRBD2 (7 bases). The CDR3 loop spans 16 amino acids. Trimming left V 3 bases short and J 0 bases short, with 15 bases between. Germline CDR1 SQVTM, CDR2 ANQGSEA.